The clone carrying this T cell receptor (beta chain) has only a few counts. The record originates from a study of T-cell reconstitution after alpha-beta-depleted transplantation in children. The authors prepared the TCRbeta library with unique molecular identifiers. MiXCR, run by TCRdb on the PCR reads, gives a single entry per CDR3 protein. The sample has around 600,000 distinct CDR3 sequences; around 17% are singletons. V was cut by 0 bases and J by 4 bases, with 8 bases left in between. CDR3 length: 14 amino acids. The germline CDR1 and CDR2 sequences are SGDLS and YYNGEE. The V call is TRBV9, the J call TRBJ1-5, with unresolved D. The sample in question was PBMCs from the stem cell graft donor, obtained from the stem cell graft. This receptor was taken from a human donor who donated a stem cell graft to a child with acute myeloid leukemia. The CDR3 is CASSVGIGNQPQHF. The CDR3 bases are TGTGCCAGCAGCGTAGGAATCGGGAATCAGCCCCAGCATTTT.